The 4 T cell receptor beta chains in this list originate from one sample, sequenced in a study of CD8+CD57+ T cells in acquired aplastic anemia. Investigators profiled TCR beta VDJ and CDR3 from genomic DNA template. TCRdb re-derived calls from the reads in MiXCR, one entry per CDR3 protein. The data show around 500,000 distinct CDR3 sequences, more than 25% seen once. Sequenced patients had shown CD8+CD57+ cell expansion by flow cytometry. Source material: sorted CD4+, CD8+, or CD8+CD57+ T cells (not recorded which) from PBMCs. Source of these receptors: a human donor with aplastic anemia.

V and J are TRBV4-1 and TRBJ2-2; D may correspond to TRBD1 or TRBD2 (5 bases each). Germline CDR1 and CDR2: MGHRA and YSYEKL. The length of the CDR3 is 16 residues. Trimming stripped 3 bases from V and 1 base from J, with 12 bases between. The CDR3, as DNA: TGCGCCAGCAGCCAGGGGCCGGGACGGAACACCGGGGAGCTGTTTTTT. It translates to CASSQGPGRNTGELFF.

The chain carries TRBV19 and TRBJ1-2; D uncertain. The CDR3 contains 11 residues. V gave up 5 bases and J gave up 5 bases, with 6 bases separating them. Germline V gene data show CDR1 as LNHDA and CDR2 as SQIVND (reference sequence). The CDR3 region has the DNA TGTGCCAGTAGTGAGTATTATGGCTACACCTTC. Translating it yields CASSEYYGYTF. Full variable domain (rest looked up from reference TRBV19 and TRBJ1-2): DGGITQSPKYLFRKEGQNVTLSCEQNLNHDAMYWYRQDPGQGLRLIYYSQIVNDFQKGDIAEGYSVSREKKESFPLTVTSAQKNPTAFYLCASSEYYGYTFGSGTRLTVV.

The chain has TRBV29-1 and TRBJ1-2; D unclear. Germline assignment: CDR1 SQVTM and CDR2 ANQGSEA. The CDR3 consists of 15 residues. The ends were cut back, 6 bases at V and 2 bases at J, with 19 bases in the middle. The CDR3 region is CSVSGSEAKNYGYTF. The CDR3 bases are TGCAGCGTCTCCGGGTCGGAAGCCAAAAACTATGGCTACACCTTC.

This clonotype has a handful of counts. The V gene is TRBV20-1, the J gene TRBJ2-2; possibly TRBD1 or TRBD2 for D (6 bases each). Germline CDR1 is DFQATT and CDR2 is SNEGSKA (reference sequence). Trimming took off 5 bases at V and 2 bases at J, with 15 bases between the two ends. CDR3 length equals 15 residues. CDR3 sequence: CSASIGGGNTGELFF. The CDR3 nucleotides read TGCAGTGCTTCGATCGGGGGCGGAAACACCGGGGAGCTGTTTTTT.